This T cell receptor beta chain was captured in a study of shared clonotypes between healthy human individuals. Study as a whole: The plates for each donor numbered three CD4 naive, three CD4 memory, two CD8 naive and one CD8 memory. Regarding the study as a whole: What naive subsets generally showed was a larger estimated richness than memory subsets showed.

Per the authors' pipeline: Filtering differed for immunoSEQ, which gave only junction sequences without quality scores. Method: immunoSEQ multiplex PCR; TCRdb's copy keeps in-frame clones and lacks some. D and trimming were read from the DNA, whereas the V and J calls and clone size are those reported in that table. The sample lists about a million clones; 60% to 85% were seen once. The CDR3 extends over 14 amino acids. V was pared by 3 bases and J by 4 bases, with 5 bases of the junction left unmatched. The germline CDR1 and CDR2 sequences are GTSNPN and SVGIG (reference sequence). This clone has just one count. Its specificity is unknown.

The chain has TRBV30 and TRBJ1-2, with 10 bases aligning to TRBD1. Material: memory CD4+ T cells sorted from blood. The subset here: CD45RA-negative fraction. The clonotype comes from a man younger than 30 in good health. This CDR3 is CAWRPGQGSYGYTF. The CDR3 nucleotides are TGTGCCTGGAGACCGGGACAGGGGAGCTATGGCTACACCTTC.